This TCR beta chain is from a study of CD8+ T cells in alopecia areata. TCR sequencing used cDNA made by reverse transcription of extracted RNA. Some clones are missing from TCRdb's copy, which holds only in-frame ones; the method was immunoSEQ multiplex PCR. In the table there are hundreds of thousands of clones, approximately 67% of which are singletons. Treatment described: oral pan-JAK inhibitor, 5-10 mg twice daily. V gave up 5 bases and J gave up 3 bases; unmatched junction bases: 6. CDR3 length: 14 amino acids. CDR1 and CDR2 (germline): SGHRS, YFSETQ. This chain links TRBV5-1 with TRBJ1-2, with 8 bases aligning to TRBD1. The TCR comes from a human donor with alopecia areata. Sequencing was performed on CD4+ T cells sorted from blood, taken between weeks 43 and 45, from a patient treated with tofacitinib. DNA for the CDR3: TGCGCCAGCAGGCAGGACAGGGATCACTATGGCTACACCTTC. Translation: CASRQDRDHYGYTF.